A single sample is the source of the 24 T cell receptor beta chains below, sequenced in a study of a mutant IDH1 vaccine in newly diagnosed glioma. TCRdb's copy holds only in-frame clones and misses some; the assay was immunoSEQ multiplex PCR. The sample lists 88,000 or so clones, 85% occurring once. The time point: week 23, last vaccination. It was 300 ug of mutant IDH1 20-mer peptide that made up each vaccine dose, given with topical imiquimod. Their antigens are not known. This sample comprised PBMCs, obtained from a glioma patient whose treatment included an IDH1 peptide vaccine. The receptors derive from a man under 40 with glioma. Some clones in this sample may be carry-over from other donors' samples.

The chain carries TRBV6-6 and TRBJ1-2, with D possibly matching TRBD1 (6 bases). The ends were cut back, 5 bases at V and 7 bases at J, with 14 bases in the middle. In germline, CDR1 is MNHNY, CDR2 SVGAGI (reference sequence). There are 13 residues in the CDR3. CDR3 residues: CASSNRVGAGYTF. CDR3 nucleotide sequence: TGTGCCAGCAGTAACAGGGTGGGGGCTGGCTACACCTTC.

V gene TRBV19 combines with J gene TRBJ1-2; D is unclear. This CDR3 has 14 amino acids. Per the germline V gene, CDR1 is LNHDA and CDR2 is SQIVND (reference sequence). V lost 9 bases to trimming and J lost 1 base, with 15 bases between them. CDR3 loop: CASKERGSNYGYTF. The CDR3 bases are TGTGCCAGCAAGGAGCGGGGAAGTAACTATGGCTACACCTTC.

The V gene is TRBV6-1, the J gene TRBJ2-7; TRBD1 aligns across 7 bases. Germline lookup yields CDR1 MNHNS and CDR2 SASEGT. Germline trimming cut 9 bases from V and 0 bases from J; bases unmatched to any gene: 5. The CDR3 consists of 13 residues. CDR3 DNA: TGTGCCAGACAGGGGTACCTCTCCTACGAGCAGTACTTC. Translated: CARQGYLSYEQYF.

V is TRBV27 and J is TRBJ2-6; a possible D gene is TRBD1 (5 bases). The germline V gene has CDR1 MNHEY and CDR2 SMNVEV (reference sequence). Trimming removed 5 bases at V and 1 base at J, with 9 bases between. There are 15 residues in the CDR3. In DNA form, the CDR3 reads TGTGCCAGCAGTCCGACAGTTTCTGGGGCCAACGTCCTGACTTTC. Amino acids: CASSPTVSGANVLTF.

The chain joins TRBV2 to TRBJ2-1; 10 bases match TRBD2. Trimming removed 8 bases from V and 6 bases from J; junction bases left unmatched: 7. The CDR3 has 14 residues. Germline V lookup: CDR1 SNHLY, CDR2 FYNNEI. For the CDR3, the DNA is TGTGCCAGCCTACCGGGACTAGCGACCAATGAGCAGTTCTTC. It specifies CASLPGLATNEQFF.

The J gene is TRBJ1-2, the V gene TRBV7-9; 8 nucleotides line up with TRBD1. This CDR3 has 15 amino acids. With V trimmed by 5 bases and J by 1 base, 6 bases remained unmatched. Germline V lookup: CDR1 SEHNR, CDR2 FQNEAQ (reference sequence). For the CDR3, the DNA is TGTGCCAGCAGCGTAAGGGGACAGGATAACTATGGCTACACCTTC. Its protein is CASSVRGQDNYGYTF.

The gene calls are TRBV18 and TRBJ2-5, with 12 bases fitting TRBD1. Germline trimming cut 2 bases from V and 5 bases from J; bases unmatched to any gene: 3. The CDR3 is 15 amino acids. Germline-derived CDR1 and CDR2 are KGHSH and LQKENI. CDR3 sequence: CASSPGTGGRETQYF. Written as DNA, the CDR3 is TGTGCCAGCTCACCAGGGACAGGGGGCAGGGAGACCCAGTACTTC. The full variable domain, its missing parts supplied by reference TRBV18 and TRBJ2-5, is NAGVMQNPRHLVRRRGQEARLRCSPMKGHSHVYWYRQLPEEGLKFMVYLQKENIIDESGMPKERFSAEFPKEGPSILRIQQVVRGDSAAYFCASSPGTGGRETQYFGPGTRLLVL.

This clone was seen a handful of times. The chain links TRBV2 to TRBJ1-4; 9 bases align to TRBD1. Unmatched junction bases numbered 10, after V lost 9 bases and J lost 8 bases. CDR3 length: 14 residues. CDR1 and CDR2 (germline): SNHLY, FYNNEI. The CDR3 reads CASITRDREEKLFF. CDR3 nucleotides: TGTGCCAGTATAACCCGGGACAGGGAGGAAAAACTGTTTTTT.

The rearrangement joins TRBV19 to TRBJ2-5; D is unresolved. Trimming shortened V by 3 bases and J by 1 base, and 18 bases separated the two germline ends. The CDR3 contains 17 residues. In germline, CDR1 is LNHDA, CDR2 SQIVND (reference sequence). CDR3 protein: CASSMGNRVARQETQYF. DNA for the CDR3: TGTGCCAGTAGTATGGGAAACCGGGTAGCACGCCAAGAGACCCAGTACTTC.

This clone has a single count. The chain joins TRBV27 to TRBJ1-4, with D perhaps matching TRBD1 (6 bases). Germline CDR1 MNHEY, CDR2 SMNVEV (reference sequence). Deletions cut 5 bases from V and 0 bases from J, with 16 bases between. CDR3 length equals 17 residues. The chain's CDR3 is CASSPIGGAPTNEKLFF. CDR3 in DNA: TGTGCCAGCAGTCCCATCGGGGGGGCTCCAACTAATGAAAAACTGTTTTTT.

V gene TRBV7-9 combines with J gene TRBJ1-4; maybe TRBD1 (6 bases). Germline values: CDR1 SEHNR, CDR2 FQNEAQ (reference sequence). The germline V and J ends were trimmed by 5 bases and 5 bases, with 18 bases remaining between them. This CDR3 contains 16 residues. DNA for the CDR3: TGTGCCAGCAGCCCACCAACCGGGACACCGAATGAAAAACTGTTTTTT. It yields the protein CASSPPTGTPNEKLFF.

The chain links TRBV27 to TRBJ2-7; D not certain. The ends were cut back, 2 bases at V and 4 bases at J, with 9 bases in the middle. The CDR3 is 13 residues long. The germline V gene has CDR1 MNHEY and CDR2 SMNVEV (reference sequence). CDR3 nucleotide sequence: TGTGCCAGCAGTTTAGGTCAGTTATACGAGCAGTACTTC. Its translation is CASSLGQLYEQYF.

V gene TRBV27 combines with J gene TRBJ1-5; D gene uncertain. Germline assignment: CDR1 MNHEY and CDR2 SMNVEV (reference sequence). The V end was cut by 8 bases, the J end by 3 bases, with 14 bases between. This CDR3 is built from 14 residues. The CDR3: CASSQGRNNQPQHF. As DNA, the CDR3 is TGTGCCAGCTCCCAAGGTCGAAACAATCAGCCCCAGCATTTT.

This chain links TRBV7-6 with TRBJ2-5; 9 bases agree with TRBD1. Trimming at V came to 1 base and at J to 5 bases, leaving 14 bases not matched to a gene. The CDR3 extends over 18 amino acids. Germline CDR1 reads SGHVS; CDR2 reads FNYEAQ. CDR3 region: CASSLGGLLQGAWETQYF. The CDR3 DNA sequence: TGTGCCAGCAGCTTAGGAGGGCTATTACAGGGGGCATGGGAGACCCAGTACTTC.

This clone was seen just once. The DNA for the CDR3 is TGTGCCAGCAGTTACCTGGCGAACACTGAAGCTTTCTTT. Translated, it gives CASSYLANTEAFF. The chain has TRBV6-6 and TRBJ1-1; D not resolved. V dropped 2 bases and J dropped 1 base, with 5 bases sitting between them. The CDR3 runs to 13 residues. The germline V gene encodes CDR1 MNHNY and CDR2 SVGAGI (reference sequence).

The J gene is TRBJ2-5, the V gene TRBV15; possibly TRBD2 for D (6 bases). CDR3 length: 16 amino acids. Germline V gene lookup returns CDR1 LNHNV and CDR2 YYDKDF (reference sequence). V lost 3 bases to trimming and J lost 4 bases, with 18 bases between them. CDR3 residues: CATSSRLGGATETQYF. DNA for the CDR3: TGTGCCACCAGCAGCCGTCTCGGAGGGGCGACAGAGACCCAGTACTTC. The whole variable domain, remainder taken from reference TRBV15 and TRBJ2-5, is DAMVIQNPRYQVTQFGKPVTLSCSQTLNHNVMYWYQQKSSQAPKLLFHYYDKDFNNEADTPDNFQSRRPNTSFCFLDIRSPGLGDTAMYLCATSSRLGGATETQYFGPGTRLLVL.

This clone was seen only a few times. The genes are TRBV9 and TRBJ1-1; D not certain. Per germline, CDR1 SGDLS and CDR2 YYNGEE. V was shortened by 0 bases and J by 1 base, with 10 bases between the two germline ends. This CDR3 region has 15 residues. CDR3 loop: CASSVGSLGNTEAFF. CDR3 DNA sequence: TGTGCCAGCAGCGTAGGGTCCCTCGGGAACACTGAAGCTTTCTTT.

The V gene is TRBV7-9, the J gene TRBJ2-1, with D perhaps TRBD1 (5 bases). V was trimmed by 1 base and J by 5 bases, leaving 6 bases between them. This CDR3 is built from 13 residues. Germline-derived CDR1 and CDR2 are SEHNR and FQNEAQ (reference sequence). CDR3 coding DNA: TGTGCCAGCAGCTTAGGACAGAACAATGAGCAGTTCTTC. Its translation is CASSLGQNNEQFF.

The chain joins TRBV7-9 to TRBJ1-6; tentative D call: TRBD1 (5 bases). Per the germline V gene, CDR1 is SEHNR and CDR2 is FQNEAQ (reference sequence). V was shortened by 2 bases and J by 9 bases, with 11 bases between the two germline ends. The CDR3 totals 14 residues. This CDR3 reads CASSLNPGSSPLHF. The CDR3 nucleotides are TGTGCCAGCAGCTTAAATCCAGGGAGTTCACCCCTCCACTTT. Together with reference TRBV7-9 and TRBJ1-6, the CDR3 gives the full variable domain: DTGVSQNPRHKITKRGQNVTFRCDPISEHNRLYWYRQTLGQGPEFLTYFQNEAQLEKSRLLSDRFSAERPKGSFSTLEIQRTEQGDSAMYLCASSLNPGSSPLHFGNGTRLTVT.

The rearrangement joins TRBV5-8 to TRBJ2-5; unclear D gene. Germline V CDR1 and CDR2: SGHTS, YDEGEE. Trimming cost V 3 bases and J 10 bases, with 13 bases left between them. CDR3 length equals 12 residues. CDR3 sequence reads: CASSSLLQDQYF. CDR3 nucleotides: TGTGCCAGCAGCTCCCTTTTGCAGGACCAGTACTTC. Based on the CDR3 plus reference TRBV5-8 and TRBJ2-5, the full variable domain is EAGVTQSPTHLIKTRGQQATLRCSPISGHTSVYWYQQALGLGLQFLLWYDEGEERNRGNFPPRFSGRQFPNYSSELNVNALELEDSALYLCASSSLLQDQYFGPGTRLLVL.

The CDR3 sequence: CASWGAEAFF. The CDR3 DNA is TGTGCCAGCTGGGGGGCTGAAGCTTTCTTT. V is TRBV19 and J is TRBJ1-1; D perhaps matches TRBD1 (5 bases). The CDR3 runs to 10 residues. V was clipped by 9 bases and J by 6 bases, with 8 bases between them. Germline loops: CDR1 LNHDA, CDR2 SQIVND (reference sequence).

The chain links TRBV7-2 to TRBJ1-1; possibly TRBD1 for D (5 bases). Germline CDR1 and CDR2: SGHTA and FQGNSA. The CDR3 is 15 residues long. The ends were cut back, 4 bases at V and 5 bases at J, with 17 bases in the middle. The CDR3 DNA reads TGTGCCAGCAGCTATAGCGGGGGAGGTAAGACTGAAGCTTTCTTT. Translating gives CASSYSGGGKTEAFF.

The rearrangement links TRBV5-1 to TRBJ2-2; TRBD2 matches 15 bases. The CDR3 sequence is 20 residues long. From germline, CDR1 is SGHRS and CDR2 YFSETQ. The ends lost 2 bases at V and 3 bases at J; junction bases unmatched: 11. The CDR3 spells CASSFTAGLAGGPHTGELFF. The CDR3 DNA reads TGCGCCAGCAGCTTTACCGCCGGACTAGCGGGAGGGCCCCACACCGGGGAGCTGTTTTTT.

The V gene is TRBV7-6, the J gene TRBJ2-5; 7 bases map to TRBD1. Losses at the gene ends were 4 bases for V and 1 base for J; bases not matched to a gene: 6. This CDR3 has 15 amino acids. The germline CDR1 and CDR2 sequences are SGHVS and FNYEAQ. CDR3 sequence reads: CASSSGDRSQETQYF. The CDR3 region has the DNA TGTGCCAGCAGCTCTGGGGACAGAAGCCAAGAGACCCAGTACTTC.